This TCR beta chain was profiled in a study of graft-versus-host responses after intestinal transplantation. Study context: Multivisceral, liver-intestinal, or isolated intestinal grafts were transplanted into recipients.

This clone was seen more than once but under ten times. The protocol was immunoSEQ multiplex PCR, while the TCRdb copy is restricted to in-frame clones and leaves out a portion. The sample records about 21,000 clones, 30% to 40% being singletons. Points from the study as a whole: GvH clones occurred in recipient marrow; some first appeared in ileum or blood.

Labeling with CFSE marked some 200,000 responder cells, which were plated with some 200,000 irradiated, violet-dye-labeled stimulator cells. This CDR3 is 16 amino acids long. V gave up 5 bases and J gave up 8 bases; unmatched junction bases: 16. From germline, CDR1 is SNHLY and CDR2 FYNNEI. This receptor was identified in a human patient who received an intestinal transplant. V is TRBV2 and J is TRBJ1-1; 8 bases line up with TRBD1. The specimen comprised alloreactive CD8+ T cells from a mixed lymphocyte reaction culture, sampled before intestinal transplant. Subset here: CFSE-low proliferating T cells sorted from roughly six-day pre-transplant mixed lymphocyte reaction (GvH or HvG direction). The CDR3 loop is CASSLSPGTGTIEAFF. In DNA form, the CDR3 reads TGTGCCAGCAGTCTCTCTCCCGGGACAGGAACGATCGAAGCTTTCTTT.